This TCR beta chain originates from a study of blood T cell repertoires in COVID-19. CDR3 length equals 17 residues. Germline V gene lookup returns CDR1 LNHDA and CDR2 SQIVND (reference sequence). Germline trimming cut 2 bases from V and 2 bases from J; bases unmatched to any gene: 11. The table came from immunoSEQ multiplex PCR; TCRdb's copy has only in-frame clones and leaves some out. In the table there are about 34,000 clones, 93% of which are singletons. The J gene is TRBJ2-5, the V gene TRBV19; 7 bases map to TRBD2. The receptor was isolated from a human donor in a cohort sampled during active COVID-19. Specimen: peripheral blood. CDR3 bases: TGTGCCAGTAGTATATGGGGAGGGGCTAGCCTTCAAGAGACCCAGTACTTC. Its translation is CASSIWGGASLQETQYF.